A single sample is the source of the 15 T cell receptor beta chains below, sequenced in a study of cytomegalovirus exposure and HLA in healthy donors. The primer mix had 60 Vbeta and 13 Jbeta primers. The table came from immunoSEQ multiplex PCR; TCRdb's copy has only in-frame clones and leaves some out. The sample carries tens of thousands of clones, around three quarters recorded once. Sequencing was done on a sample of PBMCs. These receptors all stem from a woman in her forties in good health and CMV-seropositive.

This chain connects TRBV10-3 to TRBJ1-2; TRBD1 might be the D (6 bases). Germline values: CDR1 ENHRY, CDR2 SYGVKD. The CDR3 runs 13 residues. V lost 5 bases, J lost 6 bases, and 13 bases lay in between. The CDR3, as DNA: TGTGCCATCAGTCTGCAGGGGAGGGATGGCTACACCTTC. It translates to CAISLQGRDGYTF.

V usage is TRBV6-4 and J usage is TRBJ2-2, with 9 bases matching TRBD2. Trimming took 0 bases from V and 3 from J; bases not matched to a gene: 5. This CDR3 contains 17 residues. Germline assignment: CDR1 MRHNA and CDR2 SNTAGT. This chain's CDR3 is CASSDSAGGPDTGELFF. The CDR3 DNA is TGTGCCAGCAGTGACTCTGCGGGGGGGCCCGACACCGGGGAGCTGTTTTTT.

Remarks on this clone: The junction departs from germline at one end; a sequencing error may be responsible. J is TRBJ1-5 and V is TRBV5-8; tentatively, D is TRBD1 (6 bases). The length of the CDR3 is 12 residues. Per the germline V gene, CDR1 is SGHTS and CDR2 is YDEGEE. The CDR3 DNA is TGTGCCAGCAACCCCATAGGGGGGGCGCGGGATTTT. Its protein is CASNPIGGARDF.

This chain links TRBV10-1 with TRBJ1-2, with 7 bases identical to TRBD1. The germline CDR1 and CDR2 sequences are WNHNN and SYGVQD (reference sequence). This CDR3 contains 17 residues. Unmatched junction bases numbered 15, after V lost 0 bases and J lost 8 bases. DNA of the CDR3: TGCGCCAGCAGTGAGTCCGACAGGGATTTCCACCTTGGAGGCTACACCTTC. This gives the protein CASSESDRDFHLGGYTF.

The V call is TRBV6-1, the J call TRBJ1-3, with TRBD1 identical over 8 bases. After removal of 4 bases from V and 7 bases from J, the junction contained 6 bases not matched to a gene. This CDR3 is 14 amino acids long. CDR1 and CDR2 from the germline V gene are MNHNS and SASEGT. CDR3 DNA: TGTGCCAGCAGTGCAACGACAGGGGTGAACACCATATATTTT. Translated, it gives CASSATTGVNTIYF.

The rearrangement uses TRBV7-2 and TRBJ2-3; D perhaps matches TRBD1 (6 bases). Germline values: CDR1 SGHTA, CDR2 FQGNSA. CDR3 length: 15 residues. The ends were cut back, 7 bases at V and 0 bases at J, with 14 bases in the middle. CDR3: CASKKDSTSTDTQYF. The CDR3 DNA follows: TGTGCCAGCAAGAAGGACAGTACTAGCACAGATACGCAGTATTTT.

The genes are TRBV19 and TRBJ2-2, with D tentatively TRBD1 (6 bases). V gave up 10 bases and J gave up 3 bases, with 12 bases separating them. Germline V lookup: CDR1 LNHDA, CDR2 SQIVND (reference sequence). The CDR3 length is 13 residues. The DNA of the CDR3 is TGTGCCACCAGGGACACCGACACCGGGGAGCTGTTTTTT. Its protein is CATRDTDTGELFF.

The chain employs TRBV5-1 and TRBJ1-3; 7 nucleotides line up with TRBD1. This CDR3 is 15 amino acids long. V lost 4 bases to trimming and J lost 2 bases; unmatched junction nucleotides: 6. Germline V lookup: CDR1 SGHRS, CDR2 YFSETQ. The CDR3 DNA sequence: TGCGCCAGCAGCCCCTCACAGGGGACTGGAAACACCATATATTTT. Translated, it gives CASSPSQGTGNTIYF.

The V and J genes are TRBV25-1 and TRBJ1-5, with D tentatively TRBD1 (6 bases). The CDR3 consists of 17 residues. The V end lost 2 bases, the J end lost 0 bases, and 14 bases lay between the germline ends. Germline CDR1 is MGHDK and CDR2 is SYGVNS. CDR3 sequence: CASSEGFRGASNQPQHF. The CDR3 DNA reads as TGTGCCAGCAGTGAAGGATTCCGGGGGGCTAGCAATCAGCCCCAGCATTTT.

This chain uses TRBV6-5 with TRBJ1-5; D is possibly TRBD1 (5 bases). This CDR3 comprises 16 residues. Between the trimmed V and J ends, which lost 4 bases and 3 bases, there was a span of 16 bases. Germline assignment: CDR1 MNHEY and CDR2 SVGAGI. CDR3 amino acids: CASSSGREGNNQPQHF. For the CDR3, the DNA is TGTGCCAGCAGTTCGGGCAGGGAAGGGAACAATCAGCCCCAGCATTTT.

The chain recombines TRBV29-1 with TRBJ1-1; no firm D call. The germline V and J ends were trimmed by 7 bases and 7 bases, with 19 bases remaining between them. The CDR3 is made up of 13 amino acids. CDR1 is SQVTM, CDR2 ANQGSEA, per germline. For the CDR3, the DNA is TGCAGCGCCCTAGAGGGAACTACGGATGAAGCTTTCTTT. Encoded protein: CSALEGTTDEAFF.

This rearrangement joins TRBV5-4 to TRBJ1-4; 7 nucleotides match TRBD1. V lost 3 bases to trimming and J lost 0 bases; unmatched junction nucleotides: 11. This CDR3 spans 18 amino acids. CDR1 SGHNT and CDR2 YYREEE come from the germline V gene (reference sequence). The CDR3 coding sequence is TGTGCCAGCAGCTCCGGGACAGACTCCGAGTCAACTAATGAAAAACTGTTTTTT. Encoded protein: CASSSGTDSESTNEKLFF.

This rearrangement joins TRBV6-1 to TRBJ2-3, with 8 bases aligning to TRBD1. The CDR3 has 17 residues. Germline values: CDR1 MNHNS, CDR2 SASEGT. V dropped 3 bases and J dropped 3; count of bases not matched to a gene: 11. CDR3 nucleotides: TGTGCCAGCAGTGAGCTAAAGAGGACAGGGAAAACAGATACGCAGTATTTT. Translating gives CASSELKRTGKTDTQYF.

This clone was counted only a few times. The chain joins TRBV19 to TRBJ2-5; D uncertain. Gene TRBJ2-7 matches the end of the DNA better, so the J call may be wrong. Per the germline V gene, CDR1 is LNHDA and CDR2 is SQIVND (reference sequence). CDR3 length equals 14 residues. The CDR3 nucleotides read TGTGCCAGTAGTGAAGGTACAGCCTCCTACGAGCAGTACTTC. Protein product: CASSEGTASYEQYF.

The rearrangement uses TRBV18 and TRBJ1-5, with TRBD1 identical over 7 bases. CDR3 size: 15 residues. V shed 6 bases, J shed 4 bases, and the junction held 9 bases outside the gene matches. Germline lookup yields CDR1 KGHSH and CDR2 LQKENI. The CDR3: CASSPSGGLNQPQHF. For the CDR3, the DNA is TGTGCCAGCTCCCCCTCAGGGGGGCTTAATCAGCCCCAGCATTTT.